These T cell receptor beta chains were read from a single sample in a study of blood T cell repertoires in COVID-19. The table came from immunoSEQ multiplex PCR; TCRdb's copy has only in-frame clones and leaves some out. The sample contains about 120,000 clones, around 84% of which appear only once. The sequencing input was peripheral blood. Receptors were obtained from a human donor in a cohort sampled during active COVID-19. Both conserved end residues are part of each CDR3. The order of the fields is CDR3 DNA, CDR3 protein, J gene, D gene, V gene, clone size. D genes are given only for firm matches. A row's size may be missing; if present it is once, few, many or a size class.

DNA: TGTGCCATCAGTGAGCTGAGGGTGACAGGCGCGAACACCGGGGAGCTGTTTTTT
CDR3: CAISELRVTGANTGELFF
J: TRBJ2-2
D: NA
V: TRBV10-3
size: NA

DNA: TGTGCCATCAGTGACCCGGGTCCGGGGTACGAGCAGTACTTC
CDR3: CAISDPGPGYEQYF
J: TRBJ2-7
D: NA
V: TRBV10-3
size: NA

DNA: TGTGCCTGGAGTGTACTTGGGAGGAACTATGGCTACACCTTC
CDR3: CAWSVLGRNYGYTF
J: TRBJ1-2
D: NA
V: TRBV30
size: NA

DNA: TGTGCCAGCAGCAAAGCGGTCTGGGGCTATAGAGGTGAGCAGTTCTTC
CDR3: CASSKAVWGYRGEQFF
J: TRBJ2-1
D: NA
V: TRBV21-1
size: NA

DNA: TGTGCCAGCAGTAACGAGCGGGGGGTTTTCCACAATGAGCAGTTCTTC
CDR3: CASSNERGVFHNEQFF
J: TRBJ2-1
D: TRBD2
V: TRBV2
size: NA

DNA: TGTGCCAGCAGTGGGGGACAGGGGCCGCTCGAGCAGTACTTC
CDR3: CASSGGQGPLEQYF
J: TRBJ2-7
D: TRBD1
V: TRBV27
size: NA

DNA: TGTGCCACCACCGGGACTAGCGGGGGTAATGAGCAGTTCTTC
CDR3: CATTGTSGGNEQFF
J: TRBJ2-1
D: TRBD2
V: TRBV24-1
size: few

DNA: TGTGCCAGCAGTTGGGGGCCGGGAGGAGAGACCCAGTACTTC
CDR3: CASSWGPGGETQYF
J: TRBJ2-5
D: NA
V: TRBV6-5
size: NA

DNA: TGTGCCACCAGCAGATCGGGAGCGAACACTGAAGCTTTCTTT
CDR3: CATSRSGANTEAFF
J: TRBJ1-1
D: NA
V: TRBV15
size: NA

DNA: TGTGCCAGCAGCCAAGGGACAGGGGGCTATCAGCCCCAGCATTTT
CDR3: CASSQGTGGYQPQHF
J: TRBJ1-5
D: TRBD1
V: TRBV6-5
size: NA

DNA: TGTGCCAGCAGTTCCAGGGGTGGAAGGGGATACAATGAGCAGTTCTTC
CDR3: CASSSRGGRGYNEQFF
J: TRBJ2-1
D: NA
V: TRBV28
size: NA

DNA: TGTGCCAGCAGTTACGGGACAGTTAATCAGCCCCAGCATTTT
CDR3: CASSYGTVNQPQHF
J: TRBJ1-5
D: TRBD1
V: TRBV6-6
size: NA

DNA: TGTGCCAGCAGCTCACATCTGCAGCCCCAGCATTTT
CDR3: CASSSHLQPQHF
J: TRBJ1-5
D: NA
V: TRBV7-9
size: once

DNA: TGTGCCACCAGTGATTTGGGGACAGGGGCCGCGGATGAAAAACTGTTTTTT
CDR3: CATSDLGTGAADEKLFF
J: TRBJ1-4
D: TRBD1
V: TRBV24-1
size: NA

DNA: TGTGCCAGCAGTTTATCCGCAGGGGCTGGAAACACCATATATTTT
CDR3: CASSLSAGAGNTIYF
J: TRBJ1-3
D: NA
V: TRBV28
size: NA

DNA: TGCGCCAGCAGCTTGATATCTAGCGGGGTCGTGGGGCAGTTCTTC
CDR3: CASSLISSGVVGQFF
J: TRBJ2-1
D: TRBD2
V: TRBV5-1
size: NA